This entry lists 24 T cell receptor beta chains sequenced from one sample in a study of pediatric ulcerative colitis. One to two pinch biopsies were taken from the rectum during colonoscopy. Profiled with immunoSEQ multiplex PCR; TCRdb holds only in-frame clones, not every one. The table lists roughly 45,000 clones, over 70% of them singletons. Sequences were obtained from gut tissue. These receptor sequences come from a girl under 18 with moderate ulcerative colitis.

This clone was counted a single time. Written as DNA, the CDR3 is TGTGCCAGCAGCCCCCAGATCCTGACGGGGACTAGCGGAGTAGACACAGATACGCAGTATTTT. It yields the protein CASSPQILTGTSGVDTDTQYF. The chain joins TRBV21-1 to TRBJ2-3; the table's D call of TRBD2 was not tested on the DNA. TRBV21-1 is an annotated pseudogene. The CDR3 is 21 amino acids.

The chain is built from TRBV18 and TRBJ2-1; TRBD2 agrees at 7 bases. Per germline, CDR1 KGHSH and CDR2 LQKENI. V gave up 4 bases and J gave up 0 bases; unmatched junction bases: 6. The CDR3 sequence is 16 residues long. CDR3 in DNA: TGTGCCAGCTCACGGGAGGGCGGGAGCTCCTACAATGAGCAGTTCTTC. Its protein is CASSREGGSSYNEQFF.

The V call is TRBV28, the J call TRBJ2-5; 11 bases match TRBD2. CDR3 size: 17 residues. V lost 1 base and J lost 4; bases outside the gene matches: 8. CDR1 and CDR2 (germline): MDHEN, SYDVKM. In nucleotides, the CDR3 is TGTGCCAGCAGTTTATTTAAGACTAGCGGGAACGGAGAGACCCAGTACTTC. This codes for CASSLFKTSGNGETQYF.

In this sample, this clone turned up a few times. The chain is built from TRBV7-2 and TRBJ1-1; the D gene is possibly TRBD1 (5 bases). The CDR3 sequence is 14 residues long. The germline CDR1 and CDR2 sequences are SGHTA and FQGNSA. Trimming shortened V by 5 bases and J by 0 bases, and 10 bases separated the two germline ends. The CDR3 region is CASSRQSVNTEAFF. Written as DNA, the CDR3 is TGTGCCAGCAGCCGACAGTCGGTGAACACTGAAGCTTTCTTT.

The rearrangement links TRBV6-1 to TRBJ1-2; 7 bases align to TRBD1. Germline V gene sequence: CDR1 MNHNS, CDR2 SASEGT. CDR3 length equals 14 residues. With V trimmed by 0 bases and J by 8 bases, 6 bases remained unmatched. CDR3 nucleotides: TGTGCCAGCAGTGAAGCTGGACCACAGGGGGGCTACACCTTC. Translation: CASSEAGPQGGYTF.

The chain carries TRBV13 and TRBJ2-1; 7 bases are shared with TRBD2. There are 13 residues in the CDR3. Trimming took 4 bases from V and 4 from J; bases not matched to a gene: 1. Germline V gene data show CDR1 as PRHDT and CDR2 as FYEKMQ (reference sequence). The CDR3 nucleotides read TGTGCCAGCAGCTCGGGGGGTTACAATGAGCAGTTCTTC. Its translation: CASSSGGYNEQFF.

The rearrangement joins TRBV7-2 to TRBJ2-1; TRBD2 matches at 9 bases. CDR1 SGHTA and CDR2 FQGNSA come from the germline V gene. The trim removed 3 bases at V and 4 bases at J, leaving 4 bases unmatched. The CDR3 sequence is 15 residues long. In nucleotides, the CDR3 is TGTGCCAGCAGCTTGGCAGCGGGGGGATACAATGAGCAGTTCTTC. Protein: CASSLAAGGYNEQFF.

This clone occurred once. This chain links TRBV6-6 with TRBJ1-2; 7 bases agree with TRBD1. The CDR3 spans 16 residues. With V trimmed by 0 bases and J by 5 bases, 9 bases remained unmatched. Germline V gene data show CDR1 as MNHNY and CDR2 as SVGAGI (reference sequence). The CDR3 spells CASSYSVTGSRYGYTF. The CDR3 nucleotides read TGTGCCAGCAGTTACTCCGTGACAGGGTCGAGGTATGGCTACACCTTC.

The chain carries TRBV28 and TRBJ2-1; TRBD2 aligns across 12 bases. CDR1 and CDR2 from the germline V gene are MDHEN and SYDVKM. CDR3 size: 21 residues. With 4 bases clipped from V and 3 bases from J, the junction kept 19 bases outside the gene matches. CDR3 region: CASSSLLPSSGRAYNYNEQFF. The CDR3 coding sequence is TGTGCCAGCAGTTCCCTATTACCCTCTAGCGGGAGGGCCTATAACTACAATGAGCAGTTCTTC.

The V gene is TRBV9, the J gene TRBJ1-6; 7 bases map to TRBD1. In germline, CDR1 is SGDLS, CDR2 YYNGEE. The CDR3 has 14 residues. V dropped 0 bases and J dropped 8; count of bases not matched to a gene: 2. CDR3 region: CASSVDRGYSPLHF. CDR3 coding DNA: TGTGCCAGCAGCGTAGACAGGGGTTATTCACCCCTCCACTTT.

The chain combines TRBV9 with TRBJ1-4; no definite D call. The CDR3 length is 12 residues. The V end lost 3 bases, the J end lost 6 bases, and 6 bases lay between the germline ends. Looked up from germline, CDR1 is SGDLS and CDR2 is YYNGEE. The chain's CDR3 is CASSETDEKLFF. CDR3 DNA sequence: TGTGCCAGCAGCGAGACGGATGAAAAACTGTTTTTT.

The genes are TRBV7-2 and TRBJ1-6; possible D gene TRBD1, 6 bases. The CDR3 runs to 15 residues. V was pared by 0 bases and J by 5 bases, with 8 bases between. Per germline, CDR1 SGHTA and CDR2 FQGNSA. The CDR3 here is CASSLAWTDNSPLHF. The CDR3 DNA reads as TGTGCCAGCAGCTTAGCTTGGACAGATAATTCACCCCTCCACTTT. The variable domain in full, completed from reference TRBV7-2 and TRBJ1-6, reads GAGVSQSPSNKVTEKGKDVELRCDPISGHTALYWYRQSLGQGLEFLIYFQGNSAPDKSGLPSDRFSAERTGGSVSTLTIQRTQQEDSAVYLCASSLAWTDNSPLHFGNGTRLTVT.

This chain joins TRBV7-2 and TRBJ1-1, with no clear D. Germline V gives CDR1 SGHTA, CDR2 FQGNSA. Trimming took off 5 bases at V and 1 base at J, with 8 bases between the two ends. The CDR3 has 13 residues. CDR3 bases: TGTGCCAGCAGCACCGGTCCGAACACTGAAGCTTTCTTT. Encoded protein: CASSTGPNTEAFF.

The chain joins TRBV19 to TRBJ2-7; 7 nucleotides line up with TRBD1. The germline CDR1 and CDR2 sequences are LNHDA and SQIVND (reference sequence). V lost 5 bases to trimming and J lost 2 bases; unmatched junction nucleotides: 6. CDR3 length: 14 amino acids. CDR3 nucleotides: TGTGCCAGTAGTTCCCGACAGGGAGCCTACGAGCAGTACTTC. Protein sequence: CASSSRQGAYEQYF.

The chain carries TRBV6-5 and TRBJ2-6; D not certain. Germline CDR1 is MNHEY and CDR2 is SVGAGI. The CDR3 covers 14 residues. Trimming shortened V by 0 bases and J by 4 bases, and 4 bases separated the two germline ends. Written as DNA, the CDR3 is TGTGCCAGCAGTTACTCACCAGGGGCCAACGTCCTGACTTTC. Amino acids: CASSYSPGANVLTF.

This sequence joins TRBV5-1 and TRBJ1-1, with D unclear. The germline V gene has CDR1 SGHRS and CDR2 YFSETQ. This CDR3 region has 13 residues. The ends were cut back, 0 bases at V and 0 bases at J, with 3 bases in the middle. For the CDR3, the DNA is TGCGCCAGCAGCTTGGAGATGAACACTGAAGCTTTCTTT. This encodes CASSLEMNTEAFF.

The chain uses TRBV29-1 and TRBJ1-2; D ambiguous. Per germline, CDR1 SQVTM and CDR2 ANQGSEA. The germline V and J ends were trimmed by 4 bases and 1 base, with 16 bases remaining between them. The CDR3 spans 15 residues. CDR3 nucleotides: TGCAGCGTTGCTAGCTGGAGTGAGGTTAACTATGGCTACACCTTC. Translating it yields CSVASWSEVNYGYTF.

This chain connects TRBV6-5 to TRBJ2-7; the D is unclear. CDR3 length: 14 amino acids. Per the germline V gene, CDR1 is MNHEY and CDR2 is SVGAGI. Between the trimmed V and J ends, which lost 7 bases and 3 bases, there was a span of 16 bases. CDR3 DNA: TGTGCCAGCACAAGATCCCTAGACGGCTACGAGCAGTACTTC. It specifies CASTRSLDGYEQYF.

This rearrangement joins TRBV25-1 to TRBJ2-7; a weak D match, TRBD2 (7 bases). V lost 0 bases to trimming and J lost 7 bases, with 19 bases between them. The CDR3 length is 16 residues. The V gene's germline CDR1 is MGHDK and CDR2 SYGVNS. The CDR3 loop is CASSEYWGTGGGEQYF. In nucleotides, the CDR3 is TGTGCCAGCAGTGAATATTGGGGTACGGGGGGCGGAGAGCAGTACTTC.

This clone was found once. The V and J genes are TRBV10-3 and TRBJ2-7; D may be TRBD1 (5 bases). The CDR3 has 11 residues. Germline assignment: CDR1 ENHRY and CDR2 SYGVKD. Trimming took off 6 bases at V and 4 bases at J, with 7 bases between the two ends. This CDR3 reads CAIRTAYEQYF. For the CDR3, the DNA is TGTGCCATCAGGACAGCTTACGAGCAGTACTTC.

V usage is TRBV6-6 and J usage is TRBJ2-7; TRBD1 matches 10 bases. Unmatched junction bases numbered 8, after V lost 11 bases and J lost 4 bases. The CDR3 has 13 residues. The germline gives CDR1 MNHNY, CDR2 SVGAGI (reference sequence). Here the CDR3 reads CAGRQGAAYEQYF. The CDR3 region has the DNA TGTGCCGGTAGACAGGGGGCTGCGTACGAGCAGTACTTC.

This clone appeared a few times. The CDR3 loop reads CASRQGAETEAFF. CDR3 in DNA: TGTGCCAGCAGGCAGGGGGCAGAGACTGAAGCTTTCTTT. This chain connects TRBV6-4 to TRBJ1-1; 8 bases are a match to TRBD1. CDR1 and CDR2 (germline): MRHNA, SNTAGT. CDR3 length equals 13 residues. Losses at the gene ends were 6 bases for V and 5 bases for J; bases not matched to a gene: 5.

CDR3 protein: CASSLLRVRGSANYGYTF. CDR3 DNA: TGTGCCAGCAGCTTATTGAGGGTTCGGGGGTCAGCAAACTATGGCTACACCTTC. V usage is TRBV7-2 and J usage is TRBJ1-2, with a possible D match to TRBD1 (5 bases). Between the trimmed V and J ends, which lost 2 bases and 2 bases, there was a span of 21 bases. The CDR3 runs 18 residues. Germline CDR1 and CDR2: SGHTA and FQGNSA.

This chain uses TRBV7-8 with TRBJ1-2, with a weak D call TRBD1 (5 bases). The germline V gene has CDR1 SGHVS and CDR2 FQNEAQ. V was shortened by 4 bases and J by 6 bases, with 15 bases between the two germline ends. The CDR3 consists of 14 residues. CDR3 sequence: CASSSIGDFHGYTF. CDR3 sequence (DNA): TGTGCCAGCAGCTCGATAGGGGATTTTCATGGCTACACCTTC.